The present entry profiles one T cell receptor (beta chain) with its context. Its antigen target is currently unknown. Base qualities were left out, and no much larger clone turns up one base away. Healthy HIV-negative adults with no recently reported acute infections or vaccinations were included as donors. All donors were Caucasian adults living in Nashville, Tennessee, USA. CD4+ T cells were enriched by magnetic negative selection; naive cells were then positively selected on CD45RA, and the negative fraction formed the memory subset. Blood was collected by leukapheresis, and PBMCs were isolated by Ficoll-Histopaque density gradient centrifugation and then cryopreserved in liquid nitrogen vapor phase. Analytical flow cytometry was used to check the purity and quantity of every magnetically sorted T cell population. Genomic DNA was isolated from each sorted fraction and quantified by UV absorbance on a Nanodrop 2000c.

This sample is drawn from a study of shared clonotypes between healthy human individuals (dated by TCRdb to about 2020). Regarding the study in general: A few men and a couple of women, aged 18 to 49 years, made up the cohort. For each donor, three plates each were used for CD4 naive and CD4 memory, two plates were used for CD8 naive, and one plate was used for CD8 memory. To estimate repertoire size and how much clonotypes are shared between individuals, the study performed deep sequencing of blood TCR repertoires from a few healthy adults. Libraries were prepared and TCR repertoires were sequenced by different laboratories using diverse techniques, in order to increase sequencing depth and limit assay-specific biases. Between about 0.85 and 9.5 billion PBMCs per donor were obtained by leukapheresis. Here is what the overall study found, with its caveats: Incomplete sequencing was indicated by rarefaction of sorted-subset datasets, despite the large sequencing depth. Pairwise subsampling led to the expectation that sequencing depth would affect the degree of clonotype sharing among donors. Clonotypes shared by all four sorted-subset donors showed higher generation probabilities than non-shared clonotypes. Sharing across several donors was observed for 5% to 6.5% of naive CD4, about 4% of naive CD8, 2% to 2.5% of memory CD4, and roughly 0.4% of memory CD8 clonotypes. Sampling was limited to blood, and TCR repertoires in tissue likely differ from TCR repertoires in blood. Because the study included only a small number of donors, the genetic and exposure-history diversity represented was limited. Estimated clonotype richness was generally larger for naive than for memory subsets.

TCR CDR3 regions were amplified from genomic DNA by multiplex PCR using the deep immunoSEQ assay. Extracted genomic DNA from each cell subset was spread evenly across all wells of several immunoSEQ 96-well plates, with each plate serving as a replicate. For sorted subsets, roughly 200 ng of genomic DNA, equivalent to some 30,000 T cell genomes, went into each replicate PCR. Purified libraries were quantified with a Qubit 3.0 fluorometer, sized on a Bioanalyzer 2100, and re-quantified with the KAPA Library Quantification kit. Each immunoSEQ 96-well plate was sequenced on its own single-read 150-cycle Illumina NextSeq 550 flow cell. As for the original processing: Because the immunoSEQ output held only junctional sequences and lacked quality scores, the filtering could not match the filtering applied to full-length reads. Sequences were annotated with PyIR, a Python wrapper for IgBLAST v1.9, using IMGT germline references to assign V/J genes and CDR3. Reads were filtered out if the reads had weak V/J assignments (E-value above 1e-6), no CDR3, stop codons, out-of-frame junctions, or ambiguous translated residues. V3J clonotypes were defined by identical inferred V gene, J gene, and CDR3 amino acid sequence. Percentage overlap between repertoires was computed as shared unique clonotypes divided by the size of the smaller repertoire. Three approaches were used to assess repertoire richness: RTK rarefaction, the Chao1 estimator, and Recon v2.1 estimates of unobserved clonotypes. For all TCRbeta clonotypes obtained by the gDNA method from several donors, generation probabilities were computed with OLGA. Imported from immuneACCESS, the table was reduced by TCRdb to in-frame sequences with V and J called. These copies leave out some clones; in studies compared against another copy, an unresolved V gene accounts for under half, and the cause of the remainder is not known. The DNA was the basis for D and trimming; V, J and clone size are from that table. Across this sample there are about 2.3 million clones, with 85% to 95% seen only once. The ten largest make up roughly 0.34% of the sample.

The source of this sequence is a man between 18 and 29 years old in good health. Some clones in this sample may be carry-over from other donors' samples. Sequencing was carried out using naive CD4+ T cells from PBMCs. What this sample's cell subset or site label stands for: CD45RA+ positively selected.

The DNA reads TGCAGCGTTGAGAGGTCTAGCGGGAACACAGATACGCAGTATTTT. This translates into CSVERSSGNTDTQYF. In this chain, TRBV29-1 is recombined with TRBJ2-3; 9 central bases correspond to TRBD2. The CDR3, from cysteine to phenylalanine, totals 15 residues. Just CDR3 DNA is preserved here, 45 bases in frame from base 1. V and J are trimmed by 3 bases and 2 bases, and the gene matches miss 6 bases of the junction. The germline V gene specifies SQVTM as CDR1 and ANQGSEA as CDR2.